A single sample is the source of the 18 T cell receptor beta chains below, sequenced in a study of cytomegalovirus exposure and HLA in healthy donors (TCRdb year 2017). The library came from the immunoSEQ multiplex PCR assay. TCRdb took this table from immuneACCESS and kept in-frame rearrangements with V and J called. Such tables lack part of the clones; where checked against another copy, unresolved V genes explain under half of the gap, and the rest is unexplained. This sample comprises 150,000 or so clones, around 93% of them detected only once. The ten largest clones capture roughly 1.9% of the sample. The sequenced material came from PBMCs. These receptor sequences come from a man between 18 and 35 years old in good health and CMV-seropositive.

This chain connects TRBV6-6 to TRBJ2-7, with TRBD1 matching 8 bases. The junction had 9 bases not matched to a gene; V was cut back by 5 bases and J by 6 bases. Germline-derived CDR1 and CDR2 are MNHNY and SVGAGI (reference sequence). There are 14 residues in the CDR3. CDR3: CASSRRDRNPEQYF. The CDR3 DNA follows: TGTGCCAGCAGTCGCCGGGACAGGAATCCCGAGCAGTACTTC.

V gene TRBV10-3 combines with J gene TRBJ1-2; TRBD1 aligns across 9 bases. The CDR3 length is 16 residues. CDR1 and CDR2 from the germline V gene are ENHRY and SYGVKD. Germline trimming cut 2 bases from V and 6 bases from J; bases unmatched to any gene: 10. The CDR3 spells CAISEVRTGDGDGYTF. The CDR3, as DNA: TGTGCCATCAGTGAGGTCAGGACAGGGGACGGTGATGGCTACACCTTC.

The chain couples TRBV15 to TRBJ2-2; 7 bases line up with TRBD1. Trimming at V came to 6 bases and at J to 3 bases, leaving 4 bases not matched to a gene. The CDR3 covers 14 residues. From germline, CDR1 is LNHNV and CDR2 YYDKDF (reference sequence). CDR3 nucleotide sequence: TGTGCCACCAGTTGGGACAGTTACACCGGGGAGCTGTTTTTT. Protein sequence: CATSWDSYTGELFF.

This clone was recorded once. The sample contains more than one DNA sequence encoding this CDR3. The CDR3 reads CASSLGLAGTHNEQFF. The CDR3 DNA sequence: TGTGCCAGCAGCTTGGGACTAGCGGGGACTCACAATGAGCAGTTCTTC. The chain recombines TRBV7-9 with TRBJ2-1; the match to TRBD2 covers 13 bases. V lost 3 bases, J lost 5 bases, and 4 bases stayed unmatched. The CDR3 length is 16 residues. The germline CDR1 and CDR2 sequences are SEHNR and FQNEAQ (reference sequence).

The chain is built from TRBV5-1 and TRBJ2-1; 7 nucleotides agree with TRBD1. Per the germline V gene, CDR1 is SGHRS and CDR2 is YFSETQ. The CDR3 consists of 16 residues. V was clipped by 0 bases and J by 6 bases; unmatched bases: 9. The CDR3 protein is CASSLVPGGTGNEQFF. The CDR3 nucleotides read TGCGCCAGCAGCTTGGTGCCAGGGGGTACAGGCAATGAGCAGTTCTTC.

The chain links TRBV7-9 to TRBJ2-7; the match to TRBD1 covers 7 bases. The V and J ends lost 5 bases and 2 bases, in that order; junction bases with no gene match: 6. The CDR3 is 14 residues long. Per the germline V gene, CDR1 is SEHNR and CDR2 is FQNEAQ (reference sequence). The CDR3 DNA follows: TGTGCCAGCAGCGCCACGGACAGGACCTACGAGCAGTACTTC. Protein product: CASSATDRTYEQYF. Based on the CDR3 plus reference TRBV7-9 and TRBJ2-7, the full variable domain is DTGVSQNPRHKITKRGQNVTFRCDPISEHNRLYWYRQTLGQGPEFLTYFQNEAQLEKSRLLSDRFSAERPKGSFSTLEIQRTEQGDSAMYLCASSATDRTYEQYFGPGTRLTVT.

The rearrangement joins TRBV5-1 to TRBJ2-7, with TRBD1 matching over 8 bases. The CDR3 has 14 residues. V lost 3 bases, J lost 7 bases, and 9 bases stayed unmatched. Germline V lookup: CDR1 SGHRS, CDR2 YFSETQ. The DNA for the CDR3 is TGCGCCAGCAGCTCAGGTGGACAGGGTGGAGAGCAGTACTTC. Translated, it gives CASSSGGQGGEQYF.

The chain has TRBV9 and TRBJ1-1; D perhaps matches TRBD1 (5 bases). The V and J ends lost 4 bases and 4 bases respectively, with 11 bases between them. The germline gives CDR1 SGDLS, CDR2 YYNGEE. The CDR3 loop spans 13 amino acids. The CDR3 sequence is CASSPWGVTEAFF. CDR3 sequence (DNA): TGTGCCAGCAGCCCCTGGGGGGTCACTGAAGCTTTCTTT.

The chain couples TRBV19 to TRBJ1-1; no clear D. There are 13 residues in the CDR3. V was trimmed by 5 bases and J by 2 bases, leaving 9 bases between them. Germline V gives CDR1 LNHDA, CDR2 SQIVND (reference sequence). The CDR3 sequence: CASSPTANTEAFF. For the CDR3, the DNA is TGTGCCAGTAGTCCTACAGCAAACACTGAAGCTTTCTTT.

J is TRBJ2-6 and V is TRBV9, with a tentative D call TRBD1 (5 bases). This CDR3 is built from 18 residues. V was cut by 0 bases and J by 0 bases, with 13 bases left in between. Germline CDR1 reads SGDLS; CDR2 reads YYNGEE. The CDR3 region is CASSVAQGHHSGANVLTF. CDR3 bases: TGTGCCAGCAGCGTAGCTCAGGGCCACCACTCTGGGGCCAACGTCCTGACTTTC.

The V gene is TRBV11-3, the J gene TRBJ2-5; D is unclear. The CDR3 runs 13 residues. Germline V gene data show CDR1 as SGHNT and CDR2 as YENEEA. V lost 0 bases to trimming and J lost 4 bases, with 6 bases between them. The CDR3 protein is CASSLEQSETQYF. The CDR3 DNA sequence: TGTGCCAGCAGCTTAGAGCAGTCAGAGACCCAGTACTTC.

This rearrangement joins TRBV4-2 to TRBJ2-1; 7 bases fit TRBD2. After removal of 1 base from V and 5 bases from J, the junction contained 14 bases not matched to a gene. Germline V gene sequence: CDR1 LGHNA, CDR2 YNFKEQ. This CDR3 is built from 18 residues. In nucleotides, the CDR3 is TGTGCCAGCAGCCAAGCCCCGTGGCGCGGGAGAATGGACAATGAGCAGTTCTTC. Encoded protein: CASSQAPWRGRMDNEQFF.

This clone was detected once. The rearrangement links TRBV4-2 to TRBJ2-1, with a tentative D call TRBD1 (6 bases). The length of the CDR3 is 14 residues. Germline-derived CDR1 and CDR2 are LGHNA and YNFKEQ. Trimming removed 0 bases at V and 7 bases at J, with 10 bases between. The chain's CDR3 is CASSQDGGGNEQFF. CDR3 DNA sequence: TGTGCCAGCAGCCAAGATGGGGGCGGGAATGAGCAGTTCTTC.

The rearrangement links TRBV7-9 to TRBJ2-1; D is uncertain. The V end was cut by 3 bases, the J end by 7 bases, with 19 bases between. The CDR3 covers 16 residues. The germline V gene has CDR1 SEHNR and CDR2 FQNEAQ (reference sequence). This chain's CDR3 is CASSLRNVAQENEQFF. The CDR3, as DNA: TGTGCCAGCAGCTTGAGGAACGTGGCACAAGAGAATGAGCAGTTCTTC.

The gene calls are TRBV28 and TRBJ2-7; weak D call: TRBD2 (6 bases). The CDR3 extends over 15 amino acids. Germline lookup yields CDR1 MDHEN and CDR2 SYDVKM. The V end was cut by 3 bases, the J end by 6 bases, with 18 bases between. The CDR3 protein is CASSFVQSPAGEQYF. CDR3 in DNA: TGTGCCAGCAGTTTCGTACAGTCCCCAGCGGGCGAGCAGTACTTC.

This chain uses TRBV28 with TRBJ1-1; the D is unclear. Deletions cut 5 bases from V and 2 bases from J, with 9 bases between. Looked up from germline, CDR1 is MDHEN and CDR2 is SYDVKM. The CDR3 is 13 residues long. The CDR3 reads CASSPSDNTEAFF. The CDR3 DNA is TGTGCCAGCAGTCCGAGTGATAACACTGAAGCTTTCTTT. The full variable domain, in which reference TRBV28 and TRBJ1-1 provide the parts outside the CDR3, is DVKVTQSSRYLVKRTGEKVFLECVQDMDHENMFWYRQDPGLGLRLIYFSYDVKMKEKGDIPEGYSVSREKKERFSLILESASTNQTSMYLCASSPSDNTEAFFGQGTRLTVV.

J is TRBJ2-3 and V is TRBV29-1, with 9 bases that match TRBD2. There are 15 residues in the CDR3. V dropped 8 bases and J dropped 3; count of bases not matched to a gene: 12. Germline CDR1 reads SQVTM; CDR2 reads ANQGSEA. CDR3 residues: CSSSGSGRETDTQYF. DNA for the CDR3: TGCAGCTCTTCGGGTAGCGGGAGAGAGACAGATACGCAGTATTTT.

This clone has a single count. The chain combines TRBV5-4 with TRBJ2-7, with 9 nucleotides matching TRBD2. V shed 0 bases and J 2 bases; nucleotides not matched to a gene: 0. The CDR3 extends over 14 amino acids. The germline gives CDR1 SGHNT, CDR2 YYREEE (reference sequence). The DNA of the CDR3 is TGTGCCAGCAGCTTGGGCGGGAGGGCCTACGAGCAGTACTTC. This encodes CASSLGGRAYEQYF.